This paragraph covers one T cell receptor beta chain sequence. The antigen remains unidentified. One entry per CDR3 protein results from TCRdb running MiXCR on the 5' RACE reads. The sample has approximately 430,000 distinct CDR3 sequences; under 25% are singletons. This entry is derived from a study of T-cell memory formation after mild COVID-19. Trimming removed 3 bases from V and 2 bases from J, with 14 bases in between. The germline CDR1 and CDR2 sequences are SGDLS and YYNGEE. The CDR3 runs to 15 residues. Study results and limitations: The study found contracting CD4+ clones mainly in CM and EM and contracting CD8+ clones in EMRA.

The source is an adult woman who had mild COVID-19 (a few samples of this study predate the infection). Cell type and time point are not known. Sequencing used PBMCs or a T cell subset sorted from them (not recorded which). The V and J genes are TRBV9 and TRBJ1-2; possibly TRBD1 for D (5 bases). The CDR3 nucleotides read TGTGCCAGCAGCGCCGAGGGCGGGGGAAACTATGGCTACACCTTC. This sequence encodes CASSAEGGGNYGYTF.